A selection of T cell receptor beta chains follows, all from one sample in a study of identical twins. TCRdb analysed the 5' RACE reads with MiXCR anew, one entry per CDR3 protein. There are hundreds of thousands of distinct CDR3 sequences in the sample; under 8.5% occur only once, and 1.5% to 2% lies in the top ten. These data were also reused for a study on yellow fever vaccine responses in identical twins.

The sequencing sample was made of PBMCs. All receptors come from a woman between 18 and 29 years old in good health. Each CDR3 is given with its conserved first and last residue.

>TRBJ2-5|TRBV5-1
CASSLAGTSGGAVKTQYF
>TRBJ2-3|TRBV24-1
CATSDPGQGVGDTQYF
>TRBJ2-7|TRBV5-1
CASSSLGAGGPVRDEQYF
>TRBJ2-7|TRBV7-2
CASTPNGAQAAF
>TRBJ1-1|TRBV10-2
CASSDLGEGHTEAFF
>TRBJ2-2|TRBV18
CASSPPGLAGQNTGELFF
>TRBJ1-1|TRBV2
CASSDRRGWTEAFF
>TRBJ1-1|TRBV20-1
CSANPNGLNTEAFF
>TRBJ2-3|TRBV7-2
CASSPPAGKVTQYF
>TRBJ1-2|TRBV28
CASSSVTDYGYTF
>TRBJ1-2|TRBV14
CASSQAQGAGSGYTF
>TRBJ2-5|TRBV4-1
CASSQAQGKTQYF
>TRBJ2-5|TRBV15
CATGRGEETQYF
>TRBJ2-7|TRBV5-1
CASSPGLAGMYEQYF
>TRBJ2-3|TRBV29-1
CSVLSGTDTQYF
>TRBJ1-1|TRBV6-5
CASSLLTANTEAFF
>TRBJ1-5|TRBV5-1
CASSLAVSGQQPQHF
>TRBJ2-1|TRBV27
CASSFGTDYNEQFF
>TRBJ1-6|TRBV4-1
CASSPNGQGGSPLHF
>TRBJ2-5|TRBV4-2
CASSHGSYQETQYF
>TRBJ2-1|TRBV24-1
CATGQGGKEQFF
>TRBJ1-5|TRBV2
CASRMTGNNQPQHF
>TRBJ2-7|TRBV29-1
CSVPGVGSGDYEQYF
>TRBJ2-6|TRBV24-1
CATSRSGANVLTF
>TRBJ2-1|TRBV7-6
CASSLAGGGAYNEQFF
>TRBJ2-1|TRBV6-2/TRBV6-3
CACSYPPGGPSSYNEQFF
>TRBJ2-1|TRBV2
CASKVGNNEQFF
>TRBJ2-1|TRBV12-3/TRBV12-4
CASSSGGATNEQFF
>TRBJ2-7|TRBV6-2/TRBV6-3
CATTPNAASYEQYF
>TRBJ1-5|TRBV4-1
CASSPYRADQPQHF
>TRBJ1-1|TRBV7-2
CASSLGGRVNTEAFF
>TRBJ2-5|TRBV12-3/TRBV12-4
CASSTPGRGETQYF
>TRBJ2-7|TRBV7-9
CASSSSRLYEQYF
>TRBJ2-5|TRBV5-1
CASSPTFGDEEETQYF
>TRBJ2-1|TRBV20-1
CSAAAGGNEQFF
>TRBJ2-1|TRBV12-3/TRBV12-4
CASARQGNYNEQFF
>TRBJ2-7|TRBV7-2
CASSPGLAVAEQYF
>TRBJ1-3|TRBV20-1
CSALDRSPGNTIYF
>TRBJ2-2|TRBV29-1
CSVGRTTELGELFF
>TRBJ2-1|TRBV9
CASSVEARPNEQFF